What follows are 28 T cell receptor beta chains derived from one specimen sequenced in a study of OX40 agonist ivuxolimab in advanced cancers. Sequencing used immunoSEQ multiplex PCR; TCRdb keeps in-frame clones, though not all of them. Among tens of thousands of clones, around three quarters were seen once, and the ten largest hold 4% to 5%. Sequences were derived from CD4+ or CD8+ T cells sorted from blood, sampled in a trial of the OX40 agonist ivuxolimab. These TCRs come from an adult with an advanced solid tumor such as melanoma, head and neck, liver or kidney cancer.

This clone was seen a handful of times. V is TRBV14 and J is TRBJ2-6; no firm D call. The CDR3 has 19 amino acids. The germline V and J ends were trimmed by 0 bases and 0 bases, with 15 bases remaining between them. Germline V gives CDR1 SGHDN, CDR2 FVKESK. CDR3 residues: CASSQDPLRAYSGANVLTF. The CDR3 region has the DNA TGTGCCAGCAGCCAAGACCCCTTACGGGCTTACTCTGGGGCCAACGTCCTGACTTTC.

This chain links TRBV23-1 with TRBJ1-4; D remains unclear. TRBV23-1 is an open reading frame, and its role is uncertain. This CDR3 is built from 14 residues. V shed 2 bases and J shed 11 bases, with 15 bases lying between them. CDR3 sequence (DNA): TGCGCCAGCAGTCAAATAATACCGACGGTGAAACTGTTTTTT. This translates into CASSQIIPTVKLFF.

The CDR3 DNA reads as TGTGCCTGGAAGGGGTGGGATGGCTACACCTTC. Residues: CAWKGWDGYTF. The chain has TRBV30 and TRBJ1-2, with D possibly TRBD1 on 5 matching bases. V was clipped by 4 bases and J by 6 bases, with 9 bases between them. This CDR3 comprises 11 residues. Germline V gene sequence: CDR1 GTSNPN, CDR2 SVGIG (reference sequence).

The chain links TRBV6-5 to TRBJ1-1; D may be TRBD1 (5 bases). The CDR3 loop spans 14 amino acids. V was trimmed by 6 bases and J by 11 bases, leaving 22 bases between them. Germline assignment: CDR1 MNHEY and CDR2 SVGAGI. The CDR3 sequence is CASSPTRDALVAFF. CDR3 DNA: TGTGCCAGCAGCCCTACCAGGGATGCTCTGGTGGCTTTCTTT.

The rearrangement joins TRBV6-4 to TRBJ2-1, with 7 nucleotides matching TRBD2. With 3 bases clipped from V and 8 bases from J, the junction kept 10 bases outside the gene matches. In germline, CDR1 is MRHNA, CDR2 SNTAGT. The CDR3 sequence is 15 residues long. CDR3 amino acids: CASSERPAGNYEQFF. In nucleotides, the CDR3 is TGTGCCAGCAGTGAGCGTCCAGCGGGGAATTATGAGCAGTTCTTC.

The chain combines TRBV6-5 with TRBJ2-1; 9 bases are shared with TRBD2. The junction had 6 bases not matched to a gene; V was cut back by 0 bases and J by 9 bases. CDR1 and CDR2 from the germline V gene are MNHEY and SVGAGI. The CDR3 contains 15 residues. CDR3 coding DNA: TGTGCCAGCAGTTACTCACGCGGGAGGGTCGCTGAGCAGTTCTTC. Its translation is CASSYSRGRVAEQFF.

The chain combines TRBV28 with TRBJ2-5; 8 positions agree with TRBD1. Germline loops: CDR1 MDHEN, CDR2 SYDVKM. V lost 5 bases, J lost 2 bases, and 4 bases stayed unmatched. This CDR3 spans 14 amino acids. The CDR3 sequence: CASSTRDRQETQYF. Written as DNA, the CDR3 is TGTGCCAGCAGTACTCGGGACAGGCAAGAGACCCAGTACTTC.

This clone has more than one count but fewer than ten. The V call is TRBV4-3, the J call TRBJ1-4; 7 nucleotides agree with TRBD1. CDR1 is LGHNA and CDR2 is YSLEER in the germline V gene. Trimming at V came to 1 base and at J to 6 bases, leaving 2 bases not matched to a gene. The CDR3 runs 14 residues. This chain's CDR3 is CASSQGQGDEKLFF. The CDR3 DNA follows: TGCGCCAGCAGCCAAGGACAGGGTGATGAAAAACTGTTTTTT.

The V gene is TRBV30, the J gene TRBJ2-3; the match to TRBD1 covers 9 bases. Losses at the gene ends were 1 base for V and 2 bases for J; bases not matched to a gene: 4. This CDR3 is 15 amino acids long. The V gene's germline CDR1 is GTSNPN and CDR2 SVGIG (reference sequence). The DNA of the CDR3 is TGTGCCTGGAGTGGGGGGACAGGGTTCACAGATACGCAGTATTTT. It specifies CAWSGGTGFTDTQYF. The variable domain in full, with the rest retrieved from reference TRBV30 and TRBJ2-3, is SQTIHQWPATLVQPVGSPLSLECTVEGTSNPNLYWYRQAAGRGLQLLFYSVGIGQISSEVPQNLSASRPQDRQFILSSKKLLLSDSGFYLCAWSGGTGFTDTQYFGPGTRLTVL.

This clone turned up a few times. The chain combines TRBV19 with TRBJ2-1, with 14 bases fitting TRBD2. Germline CDR1 reads LNHDA; CDR2 reads SQIVND (reference sequence). Trimming took 9 bases from V and 8 from J; bases not matched to a gene: 6. The CDR3 covers 14 residues. This chain's CDR3 is CASRTSGGRDEQFF. DNA for the CDR3: TGTGCCAGCCGGACTAGCGGGGGGAGGGATGAGCAGTTCTTC.

This clone has a single count. V usage is TRBV7-6 and J usage is TRBJ1-1; D ambiguous. The V end lost 1 base, the J end lost 3 bases, and 12 bases lay between the germline ends. Germline CDR1 is SGHVS and CDR2 is FNYEAQ. The CDR3 sequence is 15 residues long. The CDR3 reads CASSLEPEGDTEAFF. The DNA for the CDR3 is TGTGCCAGCAGCTTAGAGCCCGAGGGAGACACTGAAGCTTTCTTT.

The V gene is TRBV15, the J gene TRBJ2-4; 7 nucleotides agree with TRBD1. The germline gives CDR1 LNHNV, CDR2 YYDKDF (reference sequence). V lost 8 bases to trimming and J lost 5 bases; unmatched junction nucleotides: 3. The CDR3 has 12 residues. CDR3 amino acids: CATLGTENIQYF. The CDR3 bases are TGTGCCACCCTCGGGACAGAAAACATTCAGTACTTC. The complete variable domain, with remaining parts taken from reference TRBV15 and TRBJ2-4, reads DAMVIQNPRYQVTQFGKPVTLSCSQTLNHNVMYWYQQKSSQAPKLLFHYYDKDFNNEADTPDNFQSRRPNTSFCFLDIRSPGLGDTAMYLCATLGTENIQYFGAGTRLSVL.

The CDR3 sequence: CASSGSGNTIYF. The CDR3 DNA reads as TGTGCCAGCAGCGGGTCTGGAAACACCATATATTTT. The chain carries TRBV7-2 and TRBJ1-3; D is ambiguous. Germline values: CDR1 SGHTA, CDR2 FQGNSA. V lost 5 bases and J lost 1, with 3 bases in between. This CDR3 is 12 amino acids long.

The chain is built from TRBV6-5 and TRBJ1-4; 7 bases fit TRBD1. In germline, CDR1 is MNHEY, CDR2 SVGAGI. V lost 5 bases and J lost 10; bases outside the gene matches: 10. The CDR3 is 14 residues long. CDR3 region: CASSPRQGVSKLFF. The CDR3 DNA is TGTGCCAGCAGTCCTAGACAGGGTGTCTCAAAACTGTTTTTT.

The rearrangement joins TRBV11-1 to TRBJ2-3, with unresolved D. CDR3 size: 13 residues. V was cut by 6 bases and J by 3 bases, with 10 bases left in between. Germline CDR1 is SGHAT and CDR2 is FQDESV (reference sequence). Here the CDR3 DNA reads TGTGCCAGCAGGGGCGGATGGACAGATACGCAGTATTTT. This encodes CASRGGWTDTQYF. Full variable domain (rest looked up from reference TRBV11-1 and TRBJ2-3): EAEVAQSPRYKITEKSQAVAFWCDPISGHATLYWYRQILGQGPELLVQFQDESVVDDSQLPKDRFSAERLKGVDSTLKIQPAELGDSAMYLCASRGGWTDTQYFGPGTRLTVL.

The chain combines TRBV5-4 with TRBJ1-1; weak D call: TRBD1 (5 bases). This CDR3 has 15 amino acids. Germline CDR1 reads SGHNT; CDR2 reads YYREEE (reference sequence). V was cut by 0 bases and J by 1 base, with 10 bases left in between. CDR3 loop: CASSLVNRPNTEAFF. CDR3 DNA: TGTGCCAGCAGCTTGGTAAACAGGCCGAACACTGAAGCTTTCTTT.

This chain connects TRBV9 to TRBJ2-1, with 7 bases lining up with TRBD2. There are 14 residues in the CDR3. Germline CDR1 is SGDLS and CDR2 is YYNGEE. V lost 0 bases, J lost 5 bases, and 2 bases stayed unmatched. This CDR3 reads CASSVVAGDNEQFF. CDR3 coding DNA: TGTGCCAGCAGCGTAGTAGCGGGTGACAATGAGCAGTTCTTC.

The chain is built from TRBV28 and TRBJ2-7, with 10 bases aligning to TRBD1. Losses at the gene ends were 4 bases for V and 2 bases for J; bases not matched to a gene: 8. This CDR3 spans 16 amino acids. CDR1 is MDHEN and CDR2 is SYDVKM in the germline V gene. For the CDR3, the DNA is TGTGCCAGCAGTTCGGTGGGACAGGGGCACCCCTACGAGCAGTACTTC. Encoded protein: CASSSVGQGHPYEQYF.

The chain has TRBV12-5 and TRBJ2-7, with 9 bases identical to TRBD1. J was trimmed by 7 bases and V by 1 base; bases with no gene match: 5. There are 14 residues in the CDR3. Looked up from germline, CDR1 is LGHNT and CDR2 is FRNRAP. The DNA of the CDR3 is TGTGCTAGTGGTTTGGGGACAGGGGTAGGTGAGCAGTACTTC. Encoded protein: CASGLGTGVGEQYF.

V gene TRBV6-1 combines with J gene TRBJ2-6, with D uncertain. The V and J ends lost 10 bases and 0 bases respectively, with 10 bases between them. Looked up from germline, CDR1 is MNHNS and CDR2 is SASEGT. The CDR3 extends over 14 amino acids. The CDR3, as DNA: TGTGCCAACGGTAGAGGCTCTGGGGCCAACGTCCTGACTTTC. This gives the protein CANGRGSGANVLTF.

The gene calls are TRBV19 and TRBJ2-2, with D possibly TRBD1 on 6 matching bases. The CDR3 runs to 14 residues. Germline-derived CDR1 and CDR2 are LNHDA and SQIVND (reference sequence). The V gene lost 5 bases and the J gene lost 6 bases, with 13 bases spanning the gap. CDR3 protein: CASSFPPGAGELFF. The CDR3 nucleotides are TGTGCCAGTAGTTTCCCCCCAGGGGCCGGGGAGCTGTTTTTT.

The chain carries TRBV9 and TRBJ2-1, with 10 bases identical to TRBD2. Germline trimming cut 0 bases from V and 1 base from J; bases unmatched to any gene: 4. The V gene's germline CDR1 is SGDLS and CDR2 YYNGEE. This CDR3 is built from 17 residues. In DNA, the CDR3 is TGTGCCAGCAGCGTAGTAGCTAGCGGGGGATCCTACAATGAGCAGTTCTTC. Protein: CASSVVASGGSYNEQFF.

V is TRBV6-4 and J is TRBJ1-2; D is undetermined. The CDR3 has 15 amino acids. Trimming removed 0 bases from V and 0 bases from J, with 8 bases in between. Germline-derived CDR1 and CDR2 are MRHNA and SNTAGT. CDR3 nucleotide sequence: TGTGCCAGCAGTGACTCAGTCGGACCTAACTATGGCTACACCTTC. It codes for CASSDSVGPNYGYTF.

The rearrangement joins TRBV2 to TRBJ1-4, with unresolved D. V was trimmed by 2 bases and J by 11 bases, leaving 15 bases between them. Germline values: CDR1 SNHLY, CDR2 FYNNEI. This CDR3 is 14 amino acids long. The CDR3 nucleotides are TGTGCCAGCAGTGAAAGCCAAACCGTTAGGAAACTGTTTTTT. It codes for CASSESQTVRKLFF.

CDR3 residues: CASSFGQVETQYF. Here the CDR3 DNA reads TGTGCCAGCAGTTTCGGACAGGTAGAGACCCAGTACTTC. The chain links TRBV6-5 to TRBJ2-5; 7 bases align to TRBD1. The CDR3 consists of 13 residues. V dropped 4 bases and J dropped 4; count of bases not matched to a gene: 3. Germline V lookup: CDR1 MNHEY, CDR2 SVGAGI.

The chain recombines TRBV29-1 with TRBJ2-7, with a tentative D call TRBD2 (5 bases). This CDR3 contains 14 residues. V was clipped by 0 bases and J by 0 bases, with 9 bases between them. Germline loops: CDR1 SQVTM, CDR2 ANQGSEA. The CDR3 DNA reads TGCAGCGTTGAAGAAGGTGGGAGCTCCTACGAGCAGTACTTC. This sequence encodes CSVEEGGSSYEQYF.

The chain is built from TRBV6-1 and TRBJ1-1, with a possible D match to TRBD1 (6 bases). Germline loops: CDR1 MNHNS, CDR2 SASEGT. Trimming removed 5 bases from V and 1 base from J, with 8 bases in between. CDR3 length equals 13 residues. The CDR3 DNA reads TGTGCCAGCAGTATACAGGGGAACACTGAAGCTTTCTTT. This translates into CASSIQGNTEAFF.

There are a few counts of this clone. V gene TRBV6-5 combines with J gene TRBJ1-2; 12 bases are shared with TRBD1. The germline CDR1 and CDR2 sequences are MNHEY and SVGAGI. The CDR3 is 13 residues long. V gave up 10 bases and J gave up 6 bases; unmatched junction bases: 6. DNA of the CDR3: TGTGCCACCCTGGGACAGGGGGCGGATGGCTACACCTTC. It is translated as CATLGQGADGYTF.